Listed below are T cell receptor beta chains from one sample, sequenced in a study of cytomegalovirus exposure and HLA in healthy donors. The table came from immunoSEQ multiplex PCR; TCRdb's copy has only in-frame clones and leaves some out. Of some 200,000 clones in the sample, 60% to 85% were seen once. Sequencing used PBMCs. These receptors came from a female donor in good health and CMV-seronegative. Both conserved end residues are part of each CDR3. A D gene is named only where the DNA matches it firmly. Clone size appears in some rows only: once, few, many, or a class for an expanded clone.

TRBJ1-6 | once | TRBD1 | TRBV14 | CASSQAGTGVEDSPLHF | TGTGCCAGCAGCCAAGCGGGGACAGGGGTAGAAGATTCACCCCTCCACTTT
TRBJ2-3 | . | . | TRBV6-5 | CASSPPGLSTDTQYF | TGTGCCAGCAGTCCCCCTGGGCTTAGCACAGATACGCAGTATTTT
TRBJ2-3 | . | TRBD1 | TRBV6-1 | CASSEVAGTGVADTQYF | TGTGCCAGCAGTGAAGTGGCAGGGACAGGAGTCGCAGATACGCAGTATTTT
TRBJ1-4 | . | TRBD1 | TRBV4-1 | CASSQDGTGGNEKLFF | TGCGCCAGCAGCCAAGATGGTACAGGGGGTAATGAAAAACTGTTTTTT
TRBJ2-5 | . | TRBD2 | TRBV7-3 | CASSLGWSSGAQETQYF | TGTGCCAGCAGCTTAGGTTGGTCTAGCGGGGCCCAAGAGACCCAGTACTTC
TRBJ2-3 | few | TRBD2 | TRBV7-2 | CASSLAGGYTDTQYF | TGTGCCAGCAGCTTAGCGGGGGGGTACACAGATACGCAGTATTTT
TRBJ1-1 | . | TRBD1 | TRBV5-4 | CASSFGTGGTEAFF | TGTGCCAGCAGCTTTGGGACAGGGGGCACTGAAGCTTTCTTT
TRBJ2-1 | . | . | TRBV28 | CASSPDSYNEQFF | TGTGCCAGCAGCCCCGACAGCTACAATGAGCAGTTCTTC
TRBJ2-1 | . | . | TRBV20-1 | CSARIETTQFF | TGCAGTGCTAGAATCGAGACTACTCAGTTCTTC
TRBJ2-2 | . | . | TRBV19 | CASSMVGLTGELFF | TGTGCCAGTAGTATGGTGGGGCTCACCGGGGAGCTGTTTTTT
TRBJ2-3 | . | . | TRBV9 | CASSERDTQYF | TGTGCCAGCAGCGAGCGAGATACGCAGTATTTT
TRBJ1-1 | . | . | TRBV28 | CASTLRQGDTEAFF | TGTGCCAGCACCCTTCGACAAGGGGACACTGAAGCTTTCTTT
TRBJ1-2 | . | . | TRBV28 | CASSPRTGIDGYTF | TGTGCCAGCAGCCCCAGAACGGGGATTGATGGCTACACCTTC
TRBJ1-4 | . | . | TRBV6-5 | CASSERSGEKLFF | TGTGCCAGCAGTGAACGGTCGGGGGAAAAACTGTTTTTT
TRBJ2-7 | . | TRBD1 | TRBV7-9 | CASSFFGQGAHEQYF | TGTGCCAGCAGCTTTTTTGGGCAGGGGGCCCACGAGCAGTACTTC
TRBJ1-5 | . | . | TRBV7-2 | CASSKKGVNGNQPQHF | TGTGCCAGCAGCAAAAAAGGGGTAAATGGCAATCAGCCCCAGCATTTT
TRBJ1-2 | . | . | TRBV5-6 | CASSLRREGYGYTF | TGTGCCAGCAGCTTGAGGAGGGAGGGCTATGGCTACACCTTC
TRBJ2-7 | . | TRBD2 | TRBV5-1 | CASSRSGGTPYEQYF | TGCGCCAGCAGCCGCAGCGGGGGGACACCCTACGAGCAGTACTTC
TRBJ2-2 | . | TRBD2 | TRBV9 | CASSDATSGGANTGELFF | TGTGCCAGCAGCGATGCGACTAGCGGGGGGGCAAACACCGGGGAGCTGTTTTTT
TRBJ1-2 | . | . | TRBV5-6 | CASSLDPTTNYGYTF | TGTGCCAGCAGCTTGGACCCGACAACTAACTATGGCTACACCTTC
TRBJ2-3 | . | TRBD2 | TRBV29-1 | CSVGVAGGRDTQYF | TGCAGCGTTGGGGTGGCGGGAGGGAGGGATACGCAGTATTTT
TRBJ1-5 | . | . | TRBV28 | CASSPWTDHQPQHF | TGTGCCAGCAGTCCGTGGACAGACCATCAGCCCCAGCATTTT
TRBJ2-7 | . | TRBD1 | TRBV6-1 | CASSFDRAPSYEQYF | TGTGCCAGCAGTTTCGACAGGGCCCCGTCCTACGAGCAGTACTTC
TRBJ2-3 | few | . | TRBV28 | CASSFTWRSDTQYF | TGTGCCAGCAGTTTCACCTGGCGGTCAGATACGCAGTATTTT
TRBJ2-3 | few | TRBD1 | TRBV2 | CASSDPGQGATDTQYF | TGTGCCAGCAGTGATCCGGGACAGGGGGCCACAGATACGCAGTATTTT
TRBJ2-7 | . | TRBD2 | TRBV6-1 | CASSEGSSGRTYEQYF | TGTGCCAGCAGTGAAGGGTCTAGCGGGAGGACCTACGAGCAGTACTTC
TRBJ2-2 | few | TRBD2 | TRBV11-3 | CASSPGLAGTGELFF | TGTGCCAGCAGCCCGGGACTAGCGGGAACCGGGGAGCTGTTTTTT
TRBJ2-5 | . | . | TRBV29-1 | CSVGSGETQYF | TGCAGCGTTGGGTCGGGGGAGACCCAGTACTTC
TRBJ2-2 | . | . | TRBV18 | CASSPSGGTPGSCFF | .
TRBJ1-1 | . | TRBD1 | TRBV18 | CASSLTGGNTEAFF | TGTGCCAGCTCACTGACAGGGGGGAACACTGAAGCTTTCTTT
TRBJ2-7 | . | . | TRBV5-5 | CASSLEYGYEQYF | TGTGCCAGCAGCTTGGAGTACGGCTACGAGCAGTACTTC
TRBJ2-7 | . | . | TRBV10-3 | CAISELTPQEQYF | TGTGCCATCAGTGAGTTGACTCCGCAGGAGCAGTACTTC
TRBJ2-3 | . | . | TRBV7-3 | CASSSPGLGDTQYF | TGTGCCAGCAGCTCCCCGGGGTTGGGAGATACGCAGTATTTT
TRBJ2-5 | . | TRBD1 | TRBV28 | CASSPLDRGPLETQYF | TGTGCCAGCAGTCCACTCGACAGGGGCCCTCTGGAGACCCAGTACTTC
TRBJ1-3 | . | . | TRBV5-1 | CASSLDRPSGNTIYF | TGCGCCAGCAGCTTGGACAGGCCCTCTGGAAACACCATATATTTT
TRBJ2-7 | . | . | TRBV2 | CASSEETPISYEQYF | TGTGCCAGCAGTGAAGAGACACCCATTTCCTACGAGCAGTACTTC
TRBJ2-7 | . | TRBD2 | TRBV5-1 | CASSLSSGSYEQYF | TGCGCCAGCAGCTTGTCTAGCGGGAGTTACGAGCAGTACTTC
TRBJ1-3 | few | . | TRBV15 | CATSRDRFSGNTIYF | TGTGCCACCAGCAGAGACCGGTTCTCTGGAAACACCATATATTTT
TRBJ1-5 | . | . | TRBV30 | CAWSPSGGPQHF | TGTGCCTGGAGTCCCAGTGGGGGCCCCCAGCATTTT
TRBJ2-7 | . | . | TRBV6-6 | CASSYLVDEQYF | TGTGCCAGCAGTTACCTAGTGGACGAGCAGTACTTC
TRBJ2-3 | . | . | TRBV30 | CAWRLGEDTQYF | TGTGCCTGGAGGTTAGGGGAAGATACGCAGTATTTT
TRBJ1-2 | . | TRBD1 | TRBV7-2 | CASSIRQGNYGYTF | TGTGCCAGCAGCATAAGACAGGGGAACTATGGCTACACCTTC
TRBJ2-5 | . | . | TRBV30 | CAWSIGGETQYF | TGTGCCTGGAGTATCGGGGGAGAGACCCAGTACTTC
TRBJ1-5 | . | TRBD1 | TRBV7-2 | CASSLDRARNQPQHF | TGTGCCAGCAGCCTCGACAGGGCGCGCAATCAGCCCCAGCATTTT